The 23 T cell receptor beta chains in this list originate from one sample, sequenced in a study of blood T cell repertoires in COVID-19 (dated by TCRdb to the early 2020s). The method was the immunoSEQ multiplex PCR assay. TCRdb carries this immuneACCESS record with in-frame sequences only. Its versions omit some clonotypes, under half of them owing to an unresolved V gene in the studies checked, with the rest unexplained. The sample yields more than 55,000 clones; over 75% were counted once. Together, the top ten hold about 16% of the sample. What was sequenced was peripheral blood. All receptors come from a man older than 75 with acute or convalescent COVID-19.

The gene calls are TRBV7-3 and TRBJ2-3, with D possibly TRBD2 on 5 matching bases. The V end was cut by 2 bases, the J end by 1 base, with 19 bases between. CDR3 length: 18 residues. Germline V CDR1 and CDR2: SGHTA, FQGTGA. The CDR3 is CASSLGYPGEEGTDTQYF. The CDR3 DNA is TGTGCCAGCAGCTTAGGTTACCCGGGCGAGGAGGGCACAGATACGCAGTATTTT.

Here the CDR3 DNA reads TGCAGCGTTGAAGAGGGACTAGCAGCACCCGGGGATACGCAGTATTTT. Its translation is CSVEEGLAAPGDTQYF. The chain has TRBV29-1 and TRBJ2-3; 9 bases map to TRBD2. CDR3 length: 16 residues. Germline V CDR1 and CDR2: SQVTM, ANQGSEA. V shed 0 bases, J shed 6 bases, and the junction held 10 bases outside the gene matches.

This sequence joins TRBV5-4 and TRBJ2-7; D is possibly TRBD2 (7 bases). This CDR3 is built from 16 residues. V was shortened by 4 bases and J by 3 bases, with 20 bases between the two germline ends. Germline V lookup: CDR1 SGHNT, CDR2 YYREEE (reference sequence). The CDR3 DNA reads as TGTGCCAGCAGCCTTGGAGGGAAGGGGGGGAACTACGAGCAGTACTTC. Translating it yields CASSLGGKGGNYEQYF.

The CDR3 region has the DNA TGCGCCAGCAGCTCGGGGACAGTTGGAAACACCATATATTTT. Its translation: CASSSGTVGNTIYF. This sequence joins TRBV5-1 and TRBJ1-3, with 7 bases aligning to TRBD1. The germline CDR1 and CDR2 sequences are SGHRS and YFSETQ. The CDR3 is 14 residues long. Trimming at V came to 3 bases and at J to 3 bases, leaving 3 bases not matched to a gene.

The gene calls are TRBV21-1 and TRBJ2-3; the table calls TRBD2, which could not be checked here. TRBV21-1 counts as a pseudogene. The CDR3 runs to 17 residues. CDR3 residues: CASSPRLAGGPTDTQYF. The CDR3 DNA reads as TGTGCCAGCAGCCCCCGACTAGCGGGGGGCCCCACAGATACGCAGTATTTT.

The chain is built from TRBV27 and TRBJ2-2; D is perhaps TRBD2 (6 bases). V lost 7 bases to trimming and J lost 4 bases, with 13 bases between them. Germline V gene sequence: CDR1 MNHEY, CDR2 SMNVEV (reference sequence). This CDR3 region has 14 residues. This CDR3 is CASTLGGPTGELFF. In DNA form, the CDR3 reads TGTGCCAGCACCCTGGGGGGTCCCACCGGGGAGCTGTTTTTT.

The genes are TRBV5-1 and TRBJ1-1; 9 bases align to TRBD1. This CDR3 region has 14 residues. V lost 2 bases, J lost 3 bases, and 2 bases stayed unmatched. Germline CDR1 is SGHRS and CDR2 is YFSETQ. The CDR3 sequence: CASSLDRGDTEAFF. Here the CDR3 DNA reads TGCGCCAGCAGCTTAGACAGGGGGGACACTGAAGCTTTCTTT.

The chain couples TRBV24-1 to TRBJ2-4, with D perhaps TRBD1 (5 bases). V lost 3 bases to trimming and J lost 11 bases, with 7 bases between them. Looked up from germline, CDR1 is KGHDR and CDR2 is SFDVKD. The length of the CDR3 is 11 residues. The DNA for the CDR3 is TGTGCCACCAGTGATGAGACAGTTCAGTACTTC. Residues: CATSDETVQYF.

The chain couples TRBV11-2 to TRBJ1-1; 7 bases are a match to TRBD1. CDR1 and CDR2 from the germline V gene are SGHAT and FQNNGV. The CDR3 covers 15 residues. The J segment lost 5 bases and the V segment lost 4 bases, leaving 10 bases of the junction unmatched. The CDR3 reads CASSSLSGGRTEAFF. The CDR3 nucleotides read TGTGCCAGCAGCTCCCTATCAGGGGGGAGGACTGAAGCTTTCTTT.

This sequence joins TRBV27 and TRBJ1-5; D gene unclear. Per germline, CDR1 MNHEY and CDR2 SMNVEV (reference sequence). V lost 7 bases and J 3 bases, leaving 19 bases between the germline ends. The CDR3 totals 16 residues. CDR3 DNA sequence: TGTGCCAGCACCACAAGAAGTGCTGGTAACAATCAGCCCCAGCATTTT. Translated: CASTTRSAGNNQPQHF.

V usage is TRBV2 and J usage is TRBJ1-4; TRBD1 is a possible D gene (5 bases). Trimming pared 4 bases from V and 6 bases from J, leaving 12 bases between. The V gene's germline CDR1 is SNHLY and CDR2 FYNNEI. The CDR3 consists of 14 residues. The CDR3 spells CASSGGTRDEKLFF. The DNA for the CDR3 is TGTGCCAGCAGTGGCGGGACGAGGGATGAAAAACTGTTTTTT.

V usage is TRBV24-1 and J usage is TRBJ2-1, with D perhaps matching TRBD2 (6 bases). Trimming took 4 bases from V and 10 from J, leaving 16 bases between them. CDR3 length: 14 amino acids. The germline CDR1 and CDR2 sequences are KGHDR and SFDVKD. CDR3 DNA sequence: TGTGCCACCAGTGACTCTGGACGGGAGAGGGAGCAGTTCTTC. Its protein is CATSDSGREREQFF.

This clone appeared once. V gene TRBV5-1 combines with J gene TRBJ2-1, with 8 nucleotides matching TRBD1. J was trimmed by 5 bases and V by 0 bases; bases with no gene match: 4. CDR1 and CDR2 from the germline V gene are SGHRS and YFSETQ. There are 15 residues in the CDR3. The CDR3 spells CASSLAGQENNEQFF. CDR3 sequence (DNA): TGCGCCAGCAGCTTGGCGGGACAGGAAAACAATGAGCAGTTCTTC.

The chain recombines TRBV2 with TRBJ2-7; TRBD2 matches 11 bases. CDR1 SNHLY and CDR2 FYNNEI come from the germline V gene. Trimming at V came to 7 bases and at J to 3 bases, leaving 5 bases not matched to a gene. The CDR3 loop spans 14 amino acids. CDR3 in DNA: TGTGCCAGCAAGCAGACTAGCGGGGACTACGAGCAGTACTTC. It codes for CASKQTSGDYEQYF.

This clone was detected a few times. The CDR3 coding sequence is TGTGCCAGCAGCATTACAGGGCTAGGTGAAAAACTGTTTTTT. The encoded protein is CASSITGLGEKLFF. This chain joins TRBV5-4 and TRBJ1-4; possible D gene TRBD1, 6 bases. The length of the CDR3 is 14 residues. CDR1 is SGHNT, CDR2 YYREEE, per germline (reference sequence). Trimming took off 4 bases at V and 7 bases at J, with 14 bases between the two ends.

The genes are TRBV24-1 and TRBJ1-5; perhaps TRBD1 as D (6 bases). CDR3 size: 16 residues. With 4 bases removed from V and 0 bases from J, the gap between germline ends came to 12 bases. The germline V gene has CDR1 KGHDR and CDR2 SFDVKD. Here the CDR3 DNA reads TGTGCCACCAGTGACGCCGGGACAACTAGCAATCAGCCCCAGCATTTT. It encodes CATSDAGTTSNQPQHF.

The V gene is TRBV24-1, the J gene TRBJ2-1; TRBD2 aligns across 9 bases. Trimming at V came to 3 bases and at J to 3 bases, leaving 2 bases not matched to a gene. The CDR3 is 15 residues long. The germline CDR1 and CDR2 sequences are KGHDR and SFDVKD. The CDR3 DNA is TGTGCCACCAGTGATGTAGCGGGGGTCTACAATGAGCAGTTCTTC. Its translation: CATSDVAGVYNEQFF.

The CDR3 sequence: CASSLVTGAGEQFF. CDR3 in DNA: TGCGCCAGCAGCTTGGTGACAGGGGCGGGTGAGCAGTTCTTC. V usage is TRBV5-1 and J usage is TRBJ2-1; 8 nucleotides match TRBD1. The CDR3 is 14 residues long. CDR1 is SGHRS and CDR2 is YFSETQ in the germline V gene. With 0 bases clipped from V and 9 bases from J, the junction kept 5 bases outside the gene matches.

The CDR3 loop is CASSPGMGTNYGYTF. For the CDR3, the DNA is TGTGCCAGCTCACCCGGGATGGGAACTAACTATGGCTACACCTTC. The V call is TRBV18, the J call TRBJ1-2; no definite D call. CDR1 KGHSH and CDR2 LQKENI come from the germline V gene. This CDR3 is built from 15 residues. V dropped 3 bases and J dropped 0 bases, with 11 bases sitting between them.

The J gene is TRBJ1-4, the V gene TRBV11-2; no firm D call. V was clipped by 6 bases and J by 7 bases, with 12 bases between them. Germline values: CDR1 SGHAT, CDR2 FQNNGV. The CDR3 sequence is 13 residues long. In DNA form, the CDR3 reads TGTGCCAGCAGTTTACAGCGGAGTGAAAAACTGTTTTTT. Protein: CASSLQRSEKLFF.

This sequence joins TRBV5-4 and TRBJ2-7, with D maybe TRBD1 (6 bases). Trimming shortened V by 4 bases and J by 0 bases, and 14 bases separated the two germline ends. Germline V lookup: CDR1 SGHNT, CDR2 YYREEE (reference sequence). The length of the CDR3 is 15 residues. CDR3 in amino acids: CASSPVGQSSYEQYF. CDR3 in DNA: TGTGCCAGCAGCCCCGTCGGACAGAGCTCCTACGAGCAGTACTTC. Complete variable domain (other parts from reference TRBV5-4 and TRBJ2-7): ETGVTQSPTHLIKTRGQQVTLRCSSQSGHNTVSWYQQALGQGPQFIFQYYREEENGRGNFPPRFSGLQFPNYSSELNVNALELDDSALYLCASSPVGQSSYEQYFGPGTRLTVT.

J is TRBJ1-2 and V is TRBV6-5; weak D call: TRBD1 (6 bases). The CDR3 sequence is 15 residues long. The V end was cut by 1 base, the J end by 8 bases, with 17 bases between. CDR1 is MNHEY, CDR2 SVGAGI, per germline. CDR3: CASSYFERGGRGYTF. As DNA, the CDR3 is TGTGCCAGCAGTTACTTCGAGAGGGGGGGAAGGGGCTACACCTTC.

V gene TRBV19 combines with J gene TRBJ1-5; TRBD1 might be the D (5 bases). V lost 5 bases and J lost 3, with 11 bases in between. Germline CDR1 is LNHDA and CDR2 is SQIVND (reference sequence). The CDR3 extends over 14 amino acids. The CDR3 protein is CASSPTGYNQPQHF. The CDR3 DNA reads as TGTGCCAGTAGTCCAACAGGTTACAATCAGCCCCAGCATTTT.